These T cell receptor beta chains were read from a single sample in a study of CD8+CD57+ T cells in acquired aplastic anemia. TCRdb independently ran MiXCR on the reads; one entry per CDR3 protein. This sample has fewer than 250,000 distinct CDR3 sequences; approximately 45% occur once, and the top ten carry about 8.3%. The source material was sorted CD4+, CD8+, or CD8+CD57+ T cells (not recorded which) from PBMCs. These receptors were obtained from a human donor with aplastic anemia. Both conserved end residues are part of each CDR3. Each record gives: D gene, clone size, J gene, V gene, CDR3 DNA, CDR3 protein. D genes are given only for firm matches. A clone size is listed for some rows: how often the clone was seen (once, few, many), or a class if it is expanded.

>TRBD1|many|TRBJ2-1|TRBV7-9
TGTGCCAGCAGCCACCGGGACAGCTCCTACAATGAGCAGTTCTTC
CASSHRDSSYNEQFF
>-|-|TRBJ1-5|TRBV6-2/TRBV6-3
TGTGCCAGCAGTTACCCCGTACGGCCCCAGCATTTT
CASSYPVRPQHF
>TRBD1|-|TRBJ1-1|TRBV20-1
TGCAGAGGTAGACAGGGGCATCGGGACACTGAAGCTTTCTTT
CRGRQGHRDTEAFF
>TRBD1|many|TRBJ1-2|TRBV7-9
TGTGCCAGCAGCTCCTCAAGGACAGGGGGTGGCGGCTACACCTTC
CASSSSRTGGGGYTF
>TRBD1|-|TRBJ1-2|TRBV15
TGTGCCACCAGCAGGAAAGGGACAGGTGGCTACACCTTC
CATSRKGTGGYTF
>-|-|TRBJ2-7|TRBV30
TGTGCCAGGAGTGTACAGAGCTCCTACGAGCAGTACTTC
CARSVQSSYEQYF
>-|-|TRBJ1-2|TRBV15
TGTGCCACCAGCAGCAGACAGTTCTATGGCTACACCTTC
CATSSRQFYGYTF
>-|once|TRBJ2-3|TRBV19
TGTGCCTGGAGTTATGGGCAGGGGACAGATACGCAGTATTTT
CAWSYGQGTDTQYF
>-|many|TRBJ1-1|TRBV7-9
TGTGCCAGCAACCATATGAACACTGAAGCTTTCTTT
CASNHMNTEAFF
>TRBD1|many|TRBJ2-1|TRBV20-1
TGCAGTGCTAATAAACAGGGGTTAAATGAGCAGTTCTTC
CSANKQGLNEQFF
>TRBD1|many|TRBJ2-3|TRBV7-3
TGTGCCAGCAGCCTAGACAGGGGGCTTAGAGATACGCAGTATTTT
CASSLDRGLRDTQYF
>TRBD1|-|TRBJ2-7|TRBV3-1
TGTGCCAGCAGCCTACCCGGGACAGGGGATGGGGAGCAGTACTTC
CASSLPGTGDGEQYF
>TRBD2|many|TRBJ2-3|TRBV5-6
TGTGCCAGCAGCTTAGAAGCGGGGTGGGCAGATACGCAGTATTTT
CASSLEAGWADTQYF
>-|many|TRBJ1-2|TRBV9
TGTGCCAGCAGCGGAGTCGAATATGCTTCACAGGATGGCTACACCTTC
CASSGVEYASQDGYTF
>TRBD2|-|TRBJ2-2|TRBV6-1
TGTGCCAGCAGTGTGGGACTATTGAACACCGGGGGGCTGTTTTTT
CASSVGLLNTGGLFF
>-|many|TRBJ1-1|TRBV19
TGTGCCAGTAGTATAGACCCTAACTTAGGTTTTCGGAGAACTGAAGCTTTCTTT
CASSIDPNLGFRRTEAFF
>-|many|TRBJ1-6|TRBV15
TGTGCCACCAGCAGAGATCTAACAGGGTCGTCCTATAATTCACCCCTCCACTTT
CATSRDLTGSSYNSPLHF
>TRBD2|-|TRBJ2-1|TRBV10-3
TGTGCCATCAGTGAGAGAGAGGGAGGGGAAAATGAGCAGTTCTTC
CAISEREGGENEQFF
>TRBD1|-|TRBJ2-3|TRBV25-1
TGTGCCAGCAGGTTCACAGGGGTTAGCACAGATACGCAGTATTTT
CASRFTGVSTDTQYF
>-|many|TRBJ2-3|TRBV9
TGTGCCAGCAGCGTAGAAGGGGGAGACACAGATACGCAGTATTTT
CASSVEGGDTDTQYF
>-|many|TRBJ1-5|TRBV7-9
TGTGCCAGCAGCCTGGGACCGGGCTATCAGCCCCAGCATTTT
CASSLGPGYQPQHF
>-|-|TRBJ1-1|TRBV25-1
TGTGCCAGCAGTGATAACAGGGACGTTGCTTTCTTT
CASSDNRDVAFF
>TRBD2|many|TRBJ2-1|TRBV4-3
TGCGCCAGCAGCCAAGATGGGACTAGCACGAATGAGCAGTTCTTC
CASSQDGTSTNEQFF
>-|many|TRBJ1-2|TRBV5-5
TGTGCCAGCAGCTTGGACAGTCCTAACTATGGCTACACCTTC
CASSLDSPNYGYTF
>-|few|TRBJ1-1|TRBV29-1
TGCAGCGTTAACAGGGTCGCTGAAGCTTTCTTT
CSVNRVAEAFF
>TRBD2|-|TRBJ2-5|TRBV7-2
TGTGCCAGCAGCCCTAAACTAGCGTTGAGCCAAGAGACCCAGTACTTC
CASSPKLALSQETQYF
>-|many|TRBJ2-5|TRBV12-3/TRBV12-4
TGTGCCAGCAGTCCGGGGGGCGAGACCCAGTACTTC
CASSPGGETQYF
>-|-|TRBJ2-1|TRBV29-1
TGCAGCGGAAGTAAACAGTTTCATTACAATGAGCAGTTCTTC
CSGSKQFHYNEQFF
>-|-|TRBJ1-2|TRBV7-2
TGTGCCAGCAGGAAAACAGGGAACTATGGCTACACCTTC
CASRKTGNYGYTF
>-|many|TRBJ1-2|TRBV9
TGTGCCAGCGGGGGTACAGTCTATGGCTACACCTTC
CASGGTVYGYTF
>TRBD2|few|TRBJ2-7|TRBV5-4
TGTGCCAGCAGCCACCTGGACGGGGGGGGATCCTACGAGCAGTACTTC
CASSHLDGGGSYEQYF
>-|few|TRBJ2-5|TRBV7-2
TGTGCCAGCAGCCCCCCTTGGGAGACCCAGTACTTC
CASSPPWETQYF
>-|many|TRBJ1-2|TRBV9
TGTGCCAGCAACTCGGGGGTTAGCTATGGCTACACCTTC
CASNSGVSYGYTF
>-|-|TRBJ1-2|TRBV19
TGTGCCAGTAGTATTTTGGCAGGGCAGGGCGTCTATGGCTACACCTTC
CASSILAGQGVYGYTF
>-|many|TRBJ2-1|TRBV5-6
TGTGCCAGCAGCCCTTCCCTCCGATACAATGAGCAGTTCTTC
CASSPSLRYNEQFF
>TRBD2|many|TRBJ2-1|TRBV7-6
TGTGCCAGCAGCTTACCAGCGGGGGAGCGCTACAATGAGCAGTTCTTC
CASSLPAGERYNEQFF